This entry is about one T cell receptor (beta chain). The antigen this receptor binds is unknown. Within one base of it there is no much larger clone, and no base qualities were kept. Per the germline V gene, MRHNA is the CDR1 and SNTAGT is the CDR2. The CDR3 has 16 amino acids, counting the end cysteine and phenylalanine. The retained sequence is limited to the CDR3, 48 bases, with the frame set at the first base. V and J are trimmed by 0 bases and 3 bases, and the gene matches miss 4 bases of the junction. This sample was taken from a study of tumor-infiltrating lymphocytes in oesophageal squamous cell carcinoma (TCRdb year 2016). The instrument was an Illumina HiSeq 2000. The public sequencing data were trimmed at Q25 with fastp and processed into clonotypes with MiXCR by TCRdb, which kept only in-frame beta chains. Each entry merges the rows of one CDR3 protein and shows their most common DNA and genes. This sample holds 9,500 to 12,000 distinct CDR3 sequences; 50% to 65% were observed only once. In total, the top ten clones hold roughly 50% of the sample.

The chain employs TRBV6-4 and TRBJ2-3; TRBD2 agrees with 9 junctional bases. Sequenced sample: blood. The sequence was obtained from a female donor with esophageal squamous cell carcinoma. CDR3 reads: CASSDSSGSGTDTQYF. The nucleotides are TGTGCCAGCAGTGACTCTAGCGGGAGCGGTACAGATACGCAGTATTTT.